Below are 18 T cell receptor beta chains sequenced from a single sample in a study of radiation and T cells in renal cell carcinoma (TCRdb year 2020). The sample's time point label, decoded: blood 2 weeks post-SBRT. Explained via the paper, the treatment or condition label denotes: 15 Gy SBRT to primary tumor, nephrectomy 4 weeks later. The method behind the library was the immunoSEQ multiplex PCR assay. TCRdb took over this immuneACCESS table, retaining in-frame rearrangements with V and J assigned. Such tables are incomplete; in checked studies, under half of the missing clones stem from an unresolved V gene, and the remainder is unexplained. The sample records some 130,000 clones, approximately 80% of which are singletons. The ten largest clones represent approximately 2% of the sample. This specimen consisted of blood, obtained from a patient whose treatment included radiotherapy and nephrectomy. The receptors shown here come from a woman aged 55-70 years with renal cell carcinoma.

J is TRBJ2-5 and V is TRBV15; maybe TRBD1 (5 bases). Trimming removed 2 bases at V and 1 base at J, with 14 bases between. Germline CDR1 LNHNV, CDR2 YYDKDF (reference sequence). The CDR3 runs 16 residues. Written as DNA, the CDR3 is TGTGCCACCAGCAGACTCTCAGGGAAACCCCAAGAGACCCAGTACTTC. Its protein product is CATSRLSGKPQETQYF. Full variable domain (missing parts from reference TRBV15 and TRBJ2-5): DAMVIQNPRYQVTQFGKPVTLSCSQTLNHNVMYWYQQKSSQAPKLLFHYYDKDFNNEADTPDNFQSRRPNTSFCFLDIRSPGLGDTAMYLCATSRLSGKPQETQYFGPGTRLLVL.

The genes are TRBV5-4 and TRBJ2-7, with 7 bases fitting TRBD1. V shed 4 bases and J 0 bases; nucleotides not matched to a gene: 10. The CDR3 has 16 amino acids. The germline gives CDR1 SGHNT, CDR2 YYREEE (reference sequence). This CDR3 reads CASSPPGTVSSYEQYF. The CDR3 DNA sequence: TGTGCCAGCAGCCCGCCGGGGACAGTCAGCTCCTACGAGCAGTACTTC.

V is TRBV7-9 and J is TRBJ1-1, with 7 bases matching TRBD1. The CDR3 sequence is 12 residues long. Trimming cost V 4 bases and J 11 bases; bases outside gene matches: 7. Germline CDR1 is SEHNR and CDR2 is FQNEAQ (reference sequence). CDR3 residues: CASSSRAGGAFF. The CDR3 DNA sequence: TGTGCCAGCAGCTCCCGGGCAGGGGGGGCTTTCTTT.

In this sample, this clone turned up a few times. CDR3 coding DNA: TGTGCCAGCAGCTTGAAGGGACGGACAGCAGTCGGAACGTACGAGCAGTACTTC. It is translated as CASSLKGRTAVGTYEQYF. The chain joins TRBV5-4 to TRBJ2-7; weak D call: TRBD1 (6 bases). CDR1 and CDR2 from the germline V gene are SGHNT and YYREEE (reference sequence). The CDR3 totals 18 residues. V was clipped by 1 base and J by 4 bases, with 24 bases between them. The full variable domain, rest sourced from reference TRBV5-4 and TRBJ2-7, is ETGVTQSPTHLIKTRGQQVTLRCSSQSGHNTVSWYQQALGQGPQFIFQYYREEENGRGNFPPRFSGLQFPNYSSELNVNALELDDSALYLCASSLKGRTAVGTYEQYFGPGTRLTVT.

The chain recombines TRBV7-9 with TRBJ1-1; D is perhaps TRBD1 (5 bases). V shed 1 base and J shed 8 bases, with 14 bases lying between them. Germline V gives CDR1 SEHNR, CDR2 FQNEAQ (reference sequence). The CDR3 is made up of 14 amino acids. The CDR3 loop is CASSLGGKRGEAFF. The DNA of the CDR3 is TGTGCCAGCAGCTTAGGAGGGAAACGGGGGGAAGCTTTCTTT. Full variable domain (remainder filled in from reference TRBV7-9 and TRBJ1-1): DTGVSQNPRHKITKRGQNVTFRCDPISEHNRLYWYRQTLGQGPEFLTYFQNEAQLEKSRLLSDRFSAERPKGSFSTLEIQRTEQGDSAMYLCASSLGGKRGEAFFGQGTRLTVV.

The CDR3 region is CASSFLGQGNEKLFF. The CDR3 bases are TGTGCCAGCAGTTTTCTGGGACAGGGTAATGAAAAACTGTTTTTT. The V and J genes are TRBV28 and TRBJ1-4, with TRBD1 matching over 9 bases. The trim removed 3 bases at V and 4 bases at J, leaving 3 bases unmatched. This CDR3 spans 15 amino acids. Germline values: CDR1 MDHEN, CDR2 SYDVKM. Using reference TRBV28 and TRBJ1-4 for the parts outside the CDR3, the full variable domain is DVKVTQSSRYLVKRTGEKVFLECVQDMDHENMFWYRQDPGLGLRLIYFSYDVKMKEKGDIPEGYSVSREKKERFSLILESASTNQTSMYLCASSFLGQGNEKLFFGSGTQLSVL.

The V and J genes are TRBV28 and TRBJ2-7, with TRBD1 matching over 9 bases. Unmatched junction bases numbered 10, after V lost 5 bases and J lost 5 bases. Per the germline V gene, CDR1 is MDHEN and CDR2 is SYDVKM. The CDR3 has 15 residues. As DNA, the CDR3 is TGTGCCAGCAGTGCCGCGGCGGGACAGGGCGACGAGCAGTACTTC. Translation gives CASSAAAGQGDEQYF.

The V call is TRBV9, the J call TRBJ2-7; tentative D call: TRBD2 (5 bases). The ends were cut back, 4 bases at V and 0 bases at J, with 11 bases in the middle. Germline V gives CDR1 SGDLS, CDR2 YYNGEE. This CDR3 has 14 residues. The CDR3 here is CASSPQTTSYEQYF. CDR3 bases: TGTGCCAGCAGCCCTCAGACTACCTCCTACGAGCAGTACTTC.

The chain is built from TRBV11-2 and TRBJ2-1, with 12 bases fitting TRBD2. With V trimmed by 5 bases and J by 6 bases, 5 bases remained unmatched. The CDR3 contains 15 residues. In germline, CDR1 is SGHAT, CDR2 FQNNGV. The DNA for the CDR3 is TGTGCCAGCAGCGAACTAGCGGGGGGACTCAATGAGCAGTTCTTC. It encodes CASSELAGGLNEQFF.

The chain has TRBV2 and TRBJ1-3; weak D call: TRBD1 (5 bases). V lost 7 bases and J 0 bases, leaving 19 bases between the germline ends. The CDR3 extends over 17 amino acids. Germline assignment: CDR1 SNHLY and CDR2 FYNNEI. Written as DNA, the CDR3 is TGTGCCAGCACCCTGATGGGGGGTCCCAACTCTGGAAACACCATATATTTT. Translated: CASTLMGGPNSGNTIYF.

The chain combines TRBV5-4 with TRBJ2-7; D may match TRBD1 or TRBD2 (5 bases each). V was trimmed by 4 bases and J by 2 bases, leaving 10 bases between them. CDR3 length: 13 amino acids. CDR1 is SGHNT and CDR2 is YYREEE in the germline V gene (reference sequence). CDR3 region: CASSTRGAYEQYF. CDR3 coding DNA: TGTGCCAGCAGCACGAGGGGAGCCTACGAGCAGTACTTC.

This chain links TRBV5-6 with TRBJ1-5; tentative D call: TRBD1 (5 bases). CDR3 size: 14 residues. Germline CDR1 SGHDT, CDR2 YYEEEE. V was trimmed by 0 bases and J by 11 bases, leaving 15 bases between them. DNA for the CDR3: TGTGCCAGCAGCTTGGGTCAGGGCGGACGGTCCCAGCATTTT. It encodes CASSLGQGGRSQHF.

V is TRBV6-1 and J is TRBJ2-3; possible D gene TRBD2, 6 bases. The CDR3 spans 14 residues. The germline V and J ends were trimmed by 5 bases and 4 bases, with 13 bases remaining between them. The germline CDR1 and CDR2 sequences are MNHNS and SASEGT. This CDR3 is CASSRGLPPDTQYF. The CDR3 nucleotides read TGTGCCAGCAGTCGGGGACTTCCCCCAGATACGCAGTATTTT.

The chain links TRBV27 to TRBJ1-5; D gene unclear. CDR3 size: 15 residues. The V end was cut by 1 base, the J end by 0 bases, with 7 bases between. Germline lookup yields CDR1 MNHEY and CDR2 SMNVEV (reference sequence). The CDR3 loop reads CASSLFGYSNQPQHF. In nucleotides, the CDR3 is TGTGCCAGCAGTTTATTTGGGTATAGCAATCAGCCCCAGCATTTT.

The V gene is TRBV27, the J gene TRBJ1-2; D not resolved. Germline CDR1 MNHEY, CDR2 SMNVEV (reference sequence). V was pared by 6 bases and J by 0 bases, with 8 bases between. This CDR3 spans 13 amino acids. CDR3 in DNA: TGTGCCAGCAGGGACGGCTCTAACTATGGCTACACCTTC. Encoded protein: CASRDGSNYGYTF.

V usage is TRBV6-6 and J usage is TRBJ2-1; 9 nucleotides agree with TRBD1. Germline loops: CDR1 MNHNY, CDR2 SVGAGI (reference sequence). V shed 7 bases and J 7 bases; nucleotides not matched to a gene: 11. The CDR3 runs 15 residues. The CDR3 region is CASTARGQGWNEQFF. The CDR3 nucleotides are TGTGCCAGCACCGCCAGAGGACAGGGGTGGAATGAGCAGTTCTTC.

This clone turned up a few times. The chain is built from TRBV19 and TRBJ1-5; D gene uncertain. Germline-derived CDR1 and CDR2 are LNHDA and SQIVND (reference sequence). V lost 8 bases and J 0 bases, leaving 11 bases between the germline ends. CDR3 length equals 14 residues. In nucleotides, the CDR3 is TGTGCCAGTGCCAAGCCCTATAGCAATCAGCCCCAGCATTTT. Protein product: CASAKPYSNQPQHF.

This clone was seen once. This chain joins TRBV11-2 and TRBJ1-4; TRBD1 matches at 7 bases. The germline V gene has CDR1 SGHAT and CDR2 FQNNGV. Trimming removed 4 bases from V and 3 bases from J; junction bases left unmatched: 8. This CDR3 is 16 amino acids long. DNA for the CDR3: TGTGCCAGCAGCTCTGAGGGACAGATCTCTAATGAAAAACTGTTTTTT. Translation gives CASSSEGQISNEKLFF.